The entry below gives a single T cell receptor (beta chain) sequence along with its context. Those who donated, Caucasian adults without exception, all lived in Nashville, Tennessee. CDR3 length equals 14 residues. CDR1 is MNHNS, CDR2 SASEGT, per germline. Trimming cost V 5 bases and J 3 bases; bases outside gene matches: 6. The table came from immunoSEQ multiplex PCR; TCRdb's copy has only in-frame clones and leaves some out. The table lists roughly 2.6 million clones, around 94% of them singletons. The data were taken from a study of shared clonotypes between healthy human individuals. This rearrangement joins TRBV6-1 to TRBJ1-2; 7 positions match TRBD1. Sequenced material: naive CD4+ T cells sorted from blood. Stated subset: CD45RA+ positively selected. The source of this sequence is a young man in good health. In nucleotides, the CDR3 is TGTGCCAGCAGTCTAGACAGGGTCGACTATGGCTACACCTTC. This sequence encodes CASSLDRVDYGYTF.